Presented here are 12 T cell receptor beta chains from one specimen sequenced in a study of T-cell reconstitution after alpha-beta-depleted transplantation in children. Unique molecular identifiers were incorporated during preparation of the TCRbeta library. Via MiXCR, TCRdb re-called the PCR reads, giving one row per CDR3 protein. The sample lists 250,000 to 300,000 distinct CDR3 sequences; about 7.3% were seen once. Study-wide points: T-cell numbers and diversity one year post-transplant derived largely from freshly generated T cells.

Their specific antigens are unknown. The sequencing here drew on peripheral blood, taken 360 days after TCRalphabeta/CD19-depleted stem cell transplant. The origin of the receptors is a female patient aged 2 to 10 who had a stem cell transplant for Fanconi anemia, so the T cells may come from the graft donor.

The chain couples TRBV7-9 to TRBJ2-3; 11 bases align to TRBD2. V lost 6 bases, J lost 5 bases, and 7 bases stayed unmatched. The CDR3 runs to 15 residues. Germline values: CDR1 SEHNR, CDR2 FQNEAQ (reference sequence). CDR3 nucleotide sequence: TGTGCCAGCAGAGTCGGCCTAGCGGGAGGAGATACGCAGTATTTT. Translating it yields CASRVGLAGGDTQYF.

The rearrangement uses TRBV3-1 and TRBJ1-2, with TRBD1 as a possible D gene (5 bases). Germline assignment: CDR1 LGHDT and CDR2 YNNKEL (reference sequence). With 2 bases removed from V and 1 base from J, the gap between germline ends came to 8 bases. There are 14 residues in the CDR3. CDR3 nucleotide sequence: TGTGCCAGCAGCCAAAGACAGATTAACTATGGCTACACCTTC. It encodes CASSQRQINYGYTF.

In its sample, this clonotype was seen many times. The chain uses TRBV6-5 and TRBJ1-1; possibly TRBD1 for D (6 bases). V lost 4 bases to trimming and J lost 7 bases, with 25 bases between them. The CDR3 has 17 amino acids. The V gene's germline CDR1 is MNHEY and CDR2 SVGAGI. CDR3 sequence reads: CASSSPGQLVLTGEAFF. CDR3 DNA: TGTGCCAGCAGTTCCCCGGGACAATTGGTGTTAACGGGTGAAGCTTTCTTT.

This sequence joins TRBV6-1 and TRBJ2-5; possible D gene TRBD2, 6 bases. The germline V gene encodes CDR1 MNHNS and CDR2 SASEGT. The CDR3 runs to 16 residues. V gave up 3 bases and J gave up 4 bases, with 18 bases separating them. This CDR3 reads CASSEGRLAGGETQYF. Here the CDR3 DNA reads TGTGCCAGCAGTGAGGGACGGTTGGCCGGGGGAGAGACCCAGTACTTC.

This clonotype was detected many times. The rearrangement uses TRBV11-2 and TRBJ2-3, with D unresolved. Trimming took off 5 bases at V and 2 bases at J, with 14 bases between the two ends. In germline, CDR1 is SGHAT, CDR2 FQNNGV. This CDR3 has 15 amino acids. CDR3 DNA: TGTGCCAGCAGCAATCGTCGGGCCGACACAGATACGCAGTATTTT. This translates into CASSNRRADTDTQYF. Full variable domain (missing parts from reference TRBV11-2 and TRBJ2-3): EAGVAQSPRYKIIEKRQSVAFWCNPISGHATLYWYQQILGQGPKLLIQFQNNGVVDDSQLPKDRFSAERLKGVDSTLKIQPAKLEDSAVYLCASSNRRADTDTQYFGPGTRLTVL.

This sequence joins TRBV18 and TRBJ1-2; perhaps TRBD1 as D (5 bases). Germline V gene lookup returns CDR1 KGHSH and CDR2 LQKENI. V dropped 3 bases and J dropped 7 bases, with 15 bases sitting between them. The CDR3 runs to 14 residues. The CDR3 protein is CASSPVFRAVGYTF. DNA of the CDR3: TGTGCCAGCTCACCGGTCTTCAGGGCGGTTGGCTACACCTTC. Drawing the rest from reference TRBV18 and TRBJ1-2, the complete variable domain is NAGVMQNPRHLVRRRGQEARLRCSPMKGHSHVYWYRQLPEEGLKFMVYLQKENIIDESGMPKERFSAEFPKEGPSILRIQQVVRGDSAAYFCASSPVFRAVGYTFGSGTRLTVV.

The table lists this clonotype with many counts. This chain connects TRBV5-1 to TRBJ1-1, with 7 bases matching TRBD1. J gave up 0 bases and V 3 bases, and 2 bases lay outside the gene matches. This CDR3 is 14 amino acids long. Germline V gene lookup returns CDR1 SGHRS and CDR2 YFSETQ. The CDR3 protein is CASSSDRLNTEAFF. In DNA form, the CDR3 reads TGCGCCAGCAGCTCGGACAGGCTGAACACTGAAGCTTTCTTT. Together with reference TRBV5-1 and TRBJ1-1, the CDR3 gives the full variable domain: KAGVTQTPRYLIKTRGQQVTLSCSPISGHRSVSWYQQTPGQGLQFLFEYFSETQRNKGNFPGRFSGRQFSNSRSEMNVSTLELGDSALYLCASSSDRLNTEAFFGQGTRLTVV.

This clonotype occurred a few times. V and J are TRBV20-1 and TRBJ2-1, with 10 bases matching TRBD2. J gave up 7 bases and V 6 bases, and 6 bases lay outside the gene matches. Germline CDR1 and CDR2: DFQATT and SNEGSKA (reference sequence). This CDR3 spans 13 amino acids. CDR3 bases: TGCAGTGCCAGCACTAGCGGGACGAATGAGCAGTTCTTC. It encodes CSASTSGTNEQFF.

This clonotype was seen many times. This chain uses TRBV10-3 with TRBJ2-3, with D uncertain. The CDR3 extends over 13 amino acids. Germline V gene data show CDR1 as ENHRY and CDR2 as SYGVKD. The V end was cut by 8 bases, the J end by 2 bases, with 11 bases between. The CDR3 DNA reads TGTGCCATCGAAGGCGAATCCACAGATACGCAGTATTTT. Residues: CAIEGESTDTQYF.

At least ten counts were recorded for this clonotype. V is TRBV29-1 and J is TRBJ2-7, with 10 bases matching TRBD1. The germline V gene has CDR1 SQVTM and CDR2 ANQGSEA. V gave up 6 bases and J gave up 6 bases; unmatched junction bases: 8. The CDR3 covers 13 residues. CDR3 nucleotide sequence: TGCAGCGTCGTCCCGGGACAGGGGAGCGAGCAGTACTTC. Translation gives CSVVPGQGSEQYF.

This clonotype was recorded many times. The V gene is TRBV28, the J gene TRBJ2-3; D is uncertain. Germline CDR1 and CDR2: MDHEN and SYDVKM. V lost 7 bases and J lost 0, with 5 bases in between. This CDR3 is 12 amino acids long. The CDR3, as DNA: TGTGCCAGCACTGAGAGCACAGATACGCAGTATTTT. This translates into CASTESTDTQYF.

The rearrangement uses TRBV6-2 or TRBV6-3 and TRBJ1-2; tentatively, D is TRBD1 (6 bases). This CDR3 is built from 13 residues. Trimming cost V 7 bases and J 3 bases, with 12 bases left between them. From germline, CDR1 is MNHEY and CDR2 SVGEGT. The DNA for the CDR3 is TGTGCCAGCACCAAGAGGGGGGACTATGGCTACACCTTC. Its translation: CASTKRGDYGYTF.